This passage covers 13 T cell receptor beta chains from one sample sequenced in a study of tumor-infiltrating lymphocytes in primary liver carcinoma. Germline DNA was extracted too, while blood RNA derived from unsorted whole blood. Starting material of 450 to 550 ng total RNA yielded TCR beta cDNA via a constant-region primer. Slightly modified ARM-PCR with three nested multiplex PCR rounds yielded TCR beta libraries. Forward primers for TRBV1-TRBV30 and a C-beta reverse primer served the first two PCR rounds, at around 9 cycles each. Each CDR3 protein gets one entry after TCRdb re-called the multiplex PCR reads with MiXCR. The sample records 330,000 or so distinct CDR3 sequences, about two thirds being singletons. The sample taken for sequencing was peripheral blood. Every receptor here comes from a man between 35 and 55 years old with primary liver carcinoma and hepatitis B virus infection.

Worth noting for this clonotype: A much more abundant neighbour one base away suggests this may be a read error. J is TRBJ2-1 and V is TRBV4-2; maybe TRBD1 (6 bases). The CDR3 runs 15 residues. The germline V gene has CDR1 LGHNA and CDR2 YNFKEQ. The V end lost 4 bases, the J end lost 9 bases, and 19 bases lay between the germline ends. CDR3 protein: CASSPTWSGGSEQFF. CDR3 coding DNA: TGTGCCAGCAGCCCGACGTGGTCTGGGGGCAGTGAGCAGTTCTTC.

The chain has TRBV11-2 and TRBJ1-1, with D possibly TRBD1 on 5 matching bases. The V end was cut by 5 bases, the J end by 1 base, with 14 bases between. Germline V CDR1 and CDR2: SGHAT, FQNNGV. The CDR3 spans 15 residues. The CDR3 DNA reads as TGTGCCAGCAGCAAGGCGCGGGACGGGAACACTGAAGCTTTCTTT. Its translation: CASSKARDGNTEAFF.

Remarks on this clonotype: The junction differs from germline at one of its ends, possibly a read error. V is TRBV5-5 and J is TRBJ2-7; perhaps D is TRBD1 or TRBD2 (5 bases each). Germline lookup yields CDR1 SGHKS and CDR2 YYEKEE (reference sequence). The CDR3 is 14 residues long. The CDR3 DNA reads TGTGCCAGCGGCTTGTCATGGGGGTCCTACGAGCAGTACTTC. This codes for CASGLSWGSYEQYF.

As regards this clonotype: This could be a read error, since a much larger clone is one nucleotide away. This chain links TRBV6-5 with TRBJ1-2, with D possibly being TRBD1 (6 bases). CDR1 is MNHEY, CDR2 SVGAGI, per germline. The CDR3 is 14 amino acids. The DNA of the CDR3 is TGTGACAGCAGTCTGGCAGGGGCGGACTATGGCTACACCTTC. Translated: CDSSLAGADYGYTF.

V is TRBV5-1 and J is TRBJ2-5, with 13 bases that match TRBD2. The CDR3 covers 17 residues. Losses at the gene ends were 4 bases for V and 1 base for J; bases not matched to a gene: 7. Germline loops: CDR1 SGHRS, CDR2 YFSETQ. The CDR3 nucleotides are TGCGCCAGCAGCAGGGGACTAGCGGGAACCCGCCAAGAGACCCAGTACTTC. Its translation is CASSRGLAGTRQETQYF.

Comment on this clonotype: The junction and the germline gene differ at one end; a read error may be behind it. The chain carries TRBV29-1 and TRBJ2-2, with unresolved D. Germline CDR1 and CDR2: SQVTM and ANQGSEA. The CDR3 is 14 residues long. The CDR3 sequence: CSVAGLTNTRELFF. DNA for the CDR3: TGCAGCGTTGCTGGTCTTACCAACACCCGGGAGCTGTTTTTT.

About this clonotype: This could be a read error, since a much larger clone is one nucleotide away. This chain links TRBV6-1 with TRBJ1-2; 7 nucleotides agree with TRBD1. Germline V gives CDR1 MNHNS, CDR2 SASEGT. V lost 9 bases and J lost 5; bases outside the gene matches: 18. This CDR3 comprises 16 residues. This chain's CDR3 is CARSRVSRQGDYGYTF. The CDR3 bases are TGTGCCAGGAGTCGGGTCAGTCGACAGGGCGATTATGGCTACACCTTC.

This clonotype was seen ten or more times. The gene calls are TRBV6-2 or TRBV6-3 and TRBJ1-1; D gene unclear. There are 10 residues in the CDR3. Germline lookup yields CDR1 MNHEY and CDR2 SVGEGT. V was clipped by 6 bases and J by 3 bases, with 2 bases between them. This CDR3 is CASRDTEAFF. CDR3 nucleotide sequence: TGTGCCAGCAGAGACACTGAAGCTTTCTTT.

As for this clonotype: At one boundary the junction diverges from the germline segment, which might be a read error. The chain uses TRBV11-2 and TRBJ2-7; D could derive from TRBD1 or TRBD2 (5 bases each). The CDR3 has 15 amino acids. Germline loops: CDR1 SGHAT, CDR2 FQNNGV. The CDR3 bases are TGTACCAGCAGCCCAGAGGGGATTAGCTCCTACGGGCAGTACTTC. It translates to CTSSPEGISSYGQYF.

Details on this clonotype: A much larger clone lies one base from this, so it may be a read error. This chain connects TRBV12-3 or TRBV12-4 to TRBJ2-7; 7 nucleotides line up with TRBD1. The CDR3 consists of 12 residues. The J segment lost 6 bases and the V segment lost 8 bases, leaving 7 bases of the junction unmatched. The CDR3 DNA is TGTGCCAGCGGTTACAGGGGCTCCGAGCAGTACTTC. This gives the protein CASGYRGSEQYF.

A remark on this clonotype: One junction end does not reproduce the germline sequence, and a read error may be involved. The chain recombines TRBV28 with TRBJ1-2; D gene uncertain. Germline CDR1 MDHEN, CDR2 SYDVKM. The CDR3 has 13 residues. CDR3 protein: CASSPPAGRGYIF. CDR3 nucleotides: TGTGCCAGCAGTCCCCCCGCGGGCCGTGGCTACATCTTC.

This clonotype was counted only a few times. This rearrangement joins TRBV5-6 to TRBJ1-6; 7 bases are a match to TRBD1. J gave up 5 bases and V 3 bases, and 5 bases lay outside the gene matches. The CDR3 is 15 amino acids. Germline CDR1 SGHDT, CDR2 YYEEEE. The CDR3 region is CASSSGQRNNSPLHF. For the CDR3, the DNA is TGTGCCAGCAGCTCGGGACAGAGAAATAATTCACCCCTCCACTTT.

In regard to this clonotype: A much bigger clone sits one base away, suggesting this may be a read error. The CDR3 is CSVSGIQYENTEAFF. Written as DNA, the CDR3 is TGCAGCGTTAGCGGAATCCAGTACGAGAACACTGAAGCTTTCTTT. The chain joins TRBV29-1 to TRBJ1-1; D not certain. The CDR3 totals 15 residues. Trimming shortened V by 5 bases and J by 1 base, and 17 bases separated the two germline ends. In germline, CDR1 is SQVTM, CDR2 ANQGSEA.